Listed below are T cell receptor beta chains from one sample, sequenced in a study of blood T cell repertoires in COVID-19. Sequencing was performed with immunoSEQ multiplex PCR; in TCRdb, only in-frame clones are kept and a portion is missing. The sample records 200,000 to 250,000 clones, approximately 86% being singletons. Sequencing input: peripheral blood. The origin of the receptors is a woman under 40 with COVID-19, enrolled during active disease. Both conserved end residues are part of each CDR3. Each record gives: J gene, clone size, V gene, D gene, CDR3 length, CDR3 protein, CDR3 DNA. A D gene is named only where the DNA matches it firmly. Not every row has a clone size; where given, it reads once, few, many or a size class.

J gene: TRBJ2-2; clone size: few; V gene: TRBV29-1; D gene: -; CDR3 length: 13; CDR3 protein: CSVGRATTGELFF; CDR3 DNA: TGCAGCGTTGGGAGGGCCACGACTGGGGAGCTGTTTTTT
J gene: TRBJ2-2; clone size: -; V gene: TRBV18; D gene: -; CDR3 length: 15; CDR3 protein: CASSPQQGRAGELFF; CDR3 DNA: TGTGCCAGCTCACCCCAACAGGGAAGGGCCGGGGAGCTGTTTTTT
J gene: TRBJ2-1; clone size: few; V gene: TRBV3-1/TRBV3-2; D gene: TRBD2; CDR3 length: 15; CDR3 protein: CASSPHSGSHNEQFF; CDR3 DNA: TGTGCCAGCAGCCCTCACAGCGGGAGCCACAATGAGCAGTTCTTC
J gene: TRBJ2-2; clone size: -; V gene: TRBV11-2; D gene: TRBD2; CDR3 length: 17; CDR3 protein: CASSLVASGANTGELFF; CDR3 DNA: TGTGCCAGCAGCTTAGTTGCTAGCGGGGCGAACACCGGGGAGCTGTTTTTT
J gene: TRBJ1-4; clone size: -; V gene: TRBV5-4; D gene: TRBD1; CDR3 length: 15; CDR3 protein: CASSSPGTGNEKLFF; CDR3 DNA: TGTGCCAGCAGCTCCCCCGGGACAGGGAACGAAAAACTGTTTTTT
J gene: TRBJ2-3; clone size: -; V gene: TRBV7-2; D gene: TRBD1; CDR3 length: 15; CDR3 protein: CASSSGGSSTDTQYF; CDR3 DNA: TGTGCCAGCAGCTCAGGGGGTTCTAGCACAGATACGCAGTATTTT
J gene: TRBJ2-3; clone size: -; V gene: TRBV4-3; D gene: TRBD2; CDR3 length: 18; CDR3 protein: CASSQDFGLAEPGDTQYF; CDR3 DNA: TGCGCCAGCAGCCAAGATTTCGGACTAGCGGAGCCGGGAGATACGCAGTATTTT
J gene: TRBJ2-1; clone size: few; V gene: TRBV10-3; D gene: TRBD1; CDR3 length: 14; CDR3 protein: CAIGRDREDNEQFF; CDR3 DNA: TGTGCCATCGGTCGGGACAGGGAAGACAATGAGCAGTTCTTC
J gene: TRBJ1-1; clone size: -; V gene: TRBV24-1; D gene: TRBD1; CDR3 length: 15; CDR3 protein: CATSDGRTGEVRAFF; CDR3 DNA: TGTGCCACCAGTGATGGTAGGACAGGGGAGGTACGAGCTTTCTTT
J gene: TRBJ1-6; clone size: few; V gene: TRBV13; D gene: TRBD1; CDR3 length: 15; CDR3 protein: CASSSRDRGNSPLHF; CDR3 DNA: TGTGCCAGCAGCTCACGGGACAGGGGGAATTCACCCCTCCACTTT
J gene: TRBJ1-2; clone size: few; V gene: TRBV2; D gene: -; CDR3 length: 13; CDR3 protein: CASSTDSNYGYTF; CDR3 DNA: TGTGCCAGCAGTACCGACAGTAACTATGGCTACACCTTC
J gene: TRBJ2-7; clone size: -; V gene: TRBV18; D gene: TRBD1; CDR3 length: 15; CDR3 protein: CASSPQGQGTYEQYF; CDR3 DNA: TGTGCCAGCTCACCACAGGGACAGGGGACCTACGAGCAGTACTTC
J gene: TRBJ2-1; clone size: -; V gene: TRBV14; D gene: -; CDR3 length: 16; CDR3 protein: CASSLFTGRAYNEQFF; CDR3 DNA: TGTGCCAGCAGCCTCTTTACAGGGCGTGCCTACAATGAGCAGTTCTTC
J gene: TRBJ1-6; clone size: -; V gene: TRBV12-5; D gene: -; CDR3 length: 13; CDR3 protein: CASAKEGFPPLHF; CDR3 DNA: TGTGCTAGTGCCAAAGAGGGCTTCCCACCCCTCCACTTT
J gene: TRBJ2-7; clone size: -; V gene: TRBV27; D gene: -; CDR3 length: 16; CDR3 protein: CASRQIRGAAGYEQYF; CDR3 DNA: TGTGCCAGCAGGCAGATCCGGGGCGCTGCGGGGTACGAGCAGTACTTC
J gene: TRBJ2-5; clone size: -; V gene: TRBV6-4; D gene: TRBD2; CDR3 length: 15; CDR3 protein: CASSPRAGGQETQYF; CDR3 DNA: TGTGCCAGCAGTCCGAGGGCGGGGGGACAAGAGACCCAGTACTTC
J gene: TRBJ1-2; clone size: -; V gene: TRBV6-5; D gene: -; CDR3 length: 12; CDR3 protein: CASSLTGYGYTF; CDR3 DNA: TGTGCCAGCAGTTTGACAGGCTATGGCTACACCTTC
J gene: TRBJ2-5; clone size: -; V gene: TRBV7-8; D gene: TRBD2; CDR3 length: 14; CDR3 protein: CASGIAGGRETQYF; CDR3 DNA: TGTGCCAGCGGGATAGCGGGGGGGCGGGAGACCCAGTACTTC
J gene: TRBJ1-1; clone size: few; V gene: TRBV5-4; D gene: -; CDR3 length: 13; CDR3 protein: CASSLQENTEAFF; CDR3 DNA: TGTGCCAGCAGCTTACAGGAGAACACTGAAGCTTTCTTT
J gene: TRBJ2-1; clone size: -; V gene: TRBV15; D gene: TRBD2; CDR3 length: 17; CDR3 protein: CATSRGGTSGVYNEQFF; CDR3 DNA: TGTGCCACCAGCAGGGGGGGGACTAGCGGCGTCTACAATGAGCAGTTCTTC
J gene: TRBJ1-4; clone size: -; V gene: TRBV7-6; D gene: TRBD1; CDR3 length: 15; CDR3 protein: CASSQEGQGAGKLFF; CDR3 DNA: TGTGCCAGCAGCCAAGAAGGACAGGGGGCCGGAAAACTGTTTTTT
J gene: TRBJ2-1; clone size: -; V gene: TRBV21-1; D gene: -; CDR3 length: 17; CDR3 protein: CASSKGDLLAGSDEQFF; CDR3 DNA: TGTGCCAGCAGCAAAGGGGACCTACTAGCGGGTTCTGATGAGCAGTTCTTC
J gene: TRBJ2-5; clone size: -; V gene: TRBV30; D gene: TRBD2; CDR3 length: 16; CDR3 protein: CAWSAGWASGPETQYF; CDR3 DNA: TGTGCCTGGAGCGCCGGTTGGGCTAGCGGACCGGAGACCCAGTACTTC
J gene: TRBJ1-1; clone size: once; V gene: TRBV5-1; D gene: -; CDR3 length: 15; CDR3 protein: CASSLVAGDYTEAFF; CDR3 DNA: TGCGCCAGCAGCTTGGTGGCAGGGGATTACACTGAAGCTTTCTTT
J gene: TRBJ2-5; clone size: -; V gene: TRBV7-2; D gene: -; CDR3 length: 15; CDR3 protein: CASSLVQAPAETQYF; CDR3 DNA: TGTGCCAGCAGCTTAGTGCAGGCCCCCGCGGAGACCCAGTACTTC
J gene: TRBJ1-1; clone size: -; V gene: TRBV20-1; D gene: -; CDR3 length: 11; CDR3 protein: CSASSNMEAFF; CDR3 DNA: TGCAGTGCTAGTAGTAACATGGAAGCTTTCTTT
J gene: TRBJ1-1; clone size: -; V gene: TRBV9; D gene: TRBD1; CDR3 length: 16; CDR3 protein: CASSAGDRAFNTEAFF; CDR3 DNA: TGTGCCAGCAGCGCTGGGGACAGGGCCTTTAACACTGAAGCTTTCTTT
J gene: TRBJ2-1; clone size: -; V gene: TRBV15; D gene: TRBD2; CDR3 length: 17; CDR3 protein: CATSRGSASGPYNEQFF; CDR3 DNA: TGTGCCACCAGCAGAGGGTCGGCTAGCGGGCCTTACAATGAGCAGTTCTTC
J gene: TRBJ2-1; clone size: few; V gene: TRBV7-9; D gene: TRBD2; CDR3 length: 14; CDR3 protein: CAIPAGISYNEQFF; CDR3 DNA: TGTGCCATCCCAGCGGGAATCTCCTACAATGAACAGTTCTTC
J gene: TRBJ2-7; clone size: once; V gene: TRBV10-3; D gene: -; CDR3 length: 15; CDR3 protein: CAISESIGSSYEQYF; CDR3 DNA: TGTGCCATCAGTGAGTCAATAGGGAGCTCCTACGAGCAGTACTTC
J gene: TRBJ2-1; clone size: -; V gene: TRBV5-6; D gene: TRBD2; CDR3 length: 16; CDR3 protein: CASRGRLAGTNNEQFF; CDR3 DNA: TGTGCCAGCAGGGGGAGGCTAGCGGGGACAAACAATGAGCAGTTCTTC
J gene: TRBJ1-5; clone size: -; V gene: TRBV7-8; D gene: TRBD1; CDR3 length: 16; CDR3 protein: CASSLGGQGDPRPQHF; CDR3 DNA: TGTGCCAGCAGCTTAGGGGGACAGGGGGATCCGAGGCCCCAGCATTTT
J gene: TRBJ2-7; clone size: once; V gene: TRBV19; D gene: TRBD1; CDR3 length: 15; CDR3 protein: CASSIVGQGGYEQYF; CDR3 DNA: TGTGCCAGTAGTATAGTGGGACAGGGCGGCTACGAGCAGTACTTC
J gene: TRBJ2-1; clone size: -; V gene: TRBV19; D gene: TRBD2; CDR3 length: 18; CDR3 protein: CASSTGLAGGPWNNEQFF; CDR3 DNA: TGTGCCAGTAGTACGGGACTAGCGGGAGGGCCTTGGAACAATGAGCAGTTCTTC
J gene: TRBJ2-7; clone size: -; V gene: TRBV5-1; D gene: -; CDR3 length: 12; CDR3 protein: CASSLGEYEQYF; CDR3 DNA: TGCGCCAGCAGCTTGGGGGAGTACGAGCAGTACTTC
J gene: TRBJ2-1; clone size: once; V gene: TRBV6-2/TRBV6-3; D gene: TRBD2; CDR3 length: 16; CDR3 protein: CASSPGLAGGRDEQFF; CDR3 DNA: TGTGCCAGCAGCCCGGGGCTAGCGGGAGGTCGGGATGAGCAGTTCTTC
J gene: TRBJ2-2; clone size: -; V gene: TRBV12-1; D gene: -; CDR3 length: 16; CDR3 protein: CASSPQAGRNTGELFF; CDR3 DNA: TGTGCCAGCAGCCCCCAGGCAGGGCGGAACACCGGGGAGCTGTTTTTT
J gene: TRBJ2-1; clone size: -; V gene: TRBV5-1; D gene: -; CDR3 length: 14; CDR3 protein: CASSRDSLRDEQFF; CDR3 DNA: TGCGCCAGCAGCAGGGACTCGTTAAGGGATGAGCAGTTCTTC
J gene: TRBJ1-1; clone size: -; V gene: TRBV4-3; D gene: -; CDR3 length: 15; CDR3 protein: CASSREAGGDTEAFF; CDR3 DNA: TGCGCCAGCAGCCGAGAAGCTGGGGGGGACACTGAAGCTTTCTTT
J gene: TRBJ2-5; clone size: -; V gene: TRBV19; D gene: -; CDR3 length: 14; CDR3 protein: CASSPNLDGETQYF; CDR3 DNA: TGTGCCAGTAGTCCAAACCTAGATGGGGAGACCCAGTACTTC
J gene: TRBJ2-7; clone size: -; V gene: TRBV30; D gene: TRBD1; CDR3 length: 17; CDR3 protein: CAWSDGQGAVPTYEQYF; CDR3 DNA: TGTGCCTGGAGTGATGGACAGGGGGCGGTTCCAACCTACGAGCAGTACTTC